Below are 10 T cell receptor beta chains sequenced from a single sample in a study of CD8 T cells in ankylosing spondylitis. MiXCR was run by TCRdb on the 5' RACE reads, yielding one entry per CDR3 protein. The data show approximately 250,000 distinct CDR3 sequences, roughly 32% seen once. The sample comprised blood, either unsorted or a sorted T cell fraction (not recorded which). The receptors derive from a male donor with ankylosing spondylitis or in good health (not recorded which).

This clonotype was detected only a few times. The V and J genes are TRBV12-3 or TRBV12-4 and TRBJ1-1; TRBD1 aligns across 12 bases. This CDR3 is built from 15 residues. J gave up 10 bases and V 5 bases, and 11 bases lay outside the gene matches. The chain's CDR3 is CASSLGQGASIRAFF. Written as DNA, the CDR3 is TGTGCCAGCAGTCTGGGACAGGGGGCGTCAATCCGAGCTTTCTTT.

This clonotype was found a few times. V gene TRBV6-1 combines with J gene TRBJ2-5; perhaps TRBD2 as D (6 bases). Trimming cost V 7 bases and J 9 bases, with 18 bases left between them. From germline, CDR1 is MNHNS and CDR2 SASEGT. This CDR3 is built from 13 residues. The CDR3 is CASMRGIGGAQYF. For the CDR3, the DNA is TGTGCCAGCATGCGGGGCATAGGAGGGGCCCAGTACTTC.

The rearrangement links TRBV20-1 to TRBJ2-2; 15 bases agree with TRBD2. The J segment lost 6 bases and the V segment lost 5 bases, leaving 7 bases of the junction unmatched. Germline-derived CDR1 and CDR2 are DFQATT and SNEGSKA (reference sequence). The CDR3 is 16 residues long. The CDR3 coding sequence is TGCAGTGCTTCTGGACTAGCGGGGGGGCCGTCCGGGGAGCTGTTTTTT. Its translation is CSASGLAGGPSGELFF.

V gene TRBV12-3 or TRBV12-4 combines with J gene TRBJ2-7; TRBD2 matches 10 bases. CDR3 length equals 15 residues. The V segment lost 5 bases and the J segment 4 bases; nucleotides outside the gene matches: 8. The CDR3 sequence: CASSTRAGGRYEQYF. As DNA, the CDR3 is TGTGCCAGCAGTACCCGAGCGGGGGGGCGGTACGAGCAGTACTTC.

The chain has TRBV7-8 and TRBJ2-6, with 12 bases lining up with TRBD1. Germline loops: CDR1 SGHVS, CDR2 FQNEAQ. The junction had 4 bases not matched to a gene; V was cut back by 4 bases and J by 0 bases. The CDR3 is made up of 18 amino acids. The CDR3 loop reads CASSSRDRGLSGANVLTF. DNA for the CDR3: TGTGCCAGCAGCTCCCGGGACAGGGGGCTCTCTGGGGCCAACGTCCTGACTTTC.

J is TRBJ1-5 and V is TRBV6-4, with D possibly being TRBD1 (6 bases). From germline, CDR1 is MRHNA and CDR2 SNTAGT. V shed 5 bases and J shed 1 base, with 15 bases lying between them. The CDR3 is 16 residues long. The CDR3 region has the DNA TGTGCCAGCAGTACAGTCCGGGACACAAGCAATCAGCCCCAGCATTTT. This gives the protein CASSTVRDTSNQPQHF.

This clonotype was recorded a few times. The chain is built from TRBV7-6 and TRBJ2-5, with D perhaps given as TRBD1 or TRBD2 (5 bases each). Germline lookup yields CDR1 SGHVS and CDR2 FNYEAQ. With 10 bases removed from V and 5 bases from J, the gap between germline ends came to 14 bases. This CDR3 has 12 residues. The CDR3 sequence is CATGRVAETQYF. Written as DNA, the CDR3 is TGTGCCACGGGGCGCGTAGCCGAGACCCAGTACTTC.

This clonotype came up a few times. The rearrangement uses TRBV6-5 and TRBJ2-1; D remains ambiguous. The V gene lost 5 bases and the J gene lost 5 bases, with 7 bases spanning the gap. Germline lookup yields CDR1 MNHEY and CDR2 SVGAGI. The CDR3 length is 12 residues. CDR3 in DNA: TGTGCCAGCAGTCGACACAACAATGAGCAGTTCTTC. This translates into CASSRHNNEQFF.

This clonotype occurred a few times. V usage is TRBV7-2 and J usage is TRBJ2-1; TRBD2 is a possible D gene (6 bases). The CDR3 has 14 amino acids. Germline CDR1 is SGHTA and CDR2 is FQGNSA. V gave up 0 bases and J gave up 3 bases, with 6 bases separating them. DNA for the CDR3: TGTGCCAGCAGCTTAGCTAGCGGCTACAATGAGCAGTTCTTC. Its protein product is CASSLASGYNEQFF.

This chain joins TRBV5-1 and TRBJ1-1, with D unclear. Germline loops: CDR1 SGHRS, CDR2 YFSETQ. V dropped 8 bases and J dropped 0 bases, with 11 bases sitting between them. The CDR3 runs to 13 residues. The CDR3 DNA sequence: TGCGCCAGTACTAAGGATCTGAACACTGAAGCTTTCTTT. Protein sequence: CASTKDLNTEAFF.